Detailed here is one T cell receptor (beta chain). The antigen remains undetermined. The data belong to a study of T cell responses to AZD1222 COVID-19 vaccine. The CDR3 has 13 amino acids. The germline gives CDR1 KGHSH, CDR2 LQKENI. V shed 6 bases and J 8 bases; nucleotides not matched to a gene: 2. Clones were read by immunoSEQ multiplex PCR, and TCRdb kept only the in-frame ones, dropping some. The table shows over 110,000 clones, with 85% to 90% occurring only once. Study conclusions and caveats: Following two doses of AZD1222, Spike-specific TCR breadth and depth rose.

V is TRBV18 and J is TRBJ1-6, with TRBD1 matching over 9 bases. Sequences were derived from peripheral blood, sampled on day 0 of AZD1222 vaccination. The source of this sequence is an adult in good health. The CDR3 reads CASSRDRDSPLHF. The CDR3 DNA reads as TGTGCCAGCTCCCGGGACAGGGATTCACCCCTCCACTTT.